Shown below are 28 T cell receptor beta chains from a single sample sequenced in a study of prognosis after radiotherapy for stage I lung cancer. Two rounds of multiplex PCR amplified TCR beta CDR3 from genomic DNA. The first round of PCR was done with primers that matched each TRBV and TRBJ gene. TCRdb independently ran MiXCR on the multiplex PCR reads; one entry per CDR3 protein. Of about 26,000 distinct CDR3 sequences listed, about 32% were seen once; the top ten hold 30% to 45%. The sample in question was PBMCs, obtained before or after stereotactic body radiation therapy (not recorded which). The receptors come from a donor aged 50 or older with non-small cell lung cancer.

This clonotype came up many times. In DNA, the CDR3 is TGTGCCAGCAACGTCGGGGCTCCCTACGAGCAGTACTTC. This translates into CASNVGAPYEQYF. The J gene is TRBJ2-7, the V gene TRBV28; D may be TRBD1 or TRBD2 (5 bases each). Trimming stripped 7 bases from V and 2 bases from J, with 12 bases between. The CDR3 spans 13 residues. The germline V gene encodes CDR1 MDHEN and CDR2 SYDVKM.

This clonotype was seen ten or more times. The genes are TRBV6-1 and TRBJ1-2; D is ambiguous. The germline V gene encodes CDR1 MNHNS and CDR2 SASEGT. The CDR3 is 13 amino acids. Trimming took 7 bases from V and 6 from J, leaving 15 bases between them. CDR3 sequence reads: CASTEMGWDGYTF. The CDR3, as DNA: TGTGCCAGCACCGAAATGGGGTGGGATGGCTACACCTTC.

This clonotype is classed as medium-sized (0.01 to 0.1%). The V and J genes are TRBV2 and TRBJ2-5, with D unclear. With 2 bases removed from V and 5 bases from J, the gap between germline ends came to 6 bases. The germline V gene has CDR1 SNHLY and CDR2 FYNNEI. The CDR3 runs to 12 residues. The CDR3 coding sequence is TGTGCCAGCAGTGAACAGGAGGAGACCCAGTACTTC. Translated: CASSEQEETQYF.

There are many counts of this clonotype. The genes are TRBV9 and TRBJ2-5; TRBD1 matches at 8 bases. The germline CDR1 and CDR2 sequences are SGDLS and YYNGEE. The CDR3 is 14 residues long. The junction had 0 bases not matched to a gene; V was cut back by 0 bases and J by 2 bases. The CDR3 reads CASSVGTGQETQYF. The CDR3 nucleotides are TGTGCCAGCAGCGTAGGGACAGGGCAAGAGACCCAGTACTTC.

This clonotype came up many times. J is TRBJ2-2 and V is TRBV20-1; D gene uncertain. V shed 1 base and J shed 0 bases, with 6 bases lying between them. Germline lookup yields CDR1 DFQATT and CDR2 SNEGSKA (reference sequence). This CDR3 has 14 amino acids. This CDR3 is CSARGPTNTGELFF. Here the CDR3 DNA reads TGCAGTGCTAGAGGACCGACGAACACCGGGGAGCTGTTTTTT.

There are many counts of this clonotype. The chain links TRBV2 to TRBJ2-6, with 12 bases fitting TRBD1. This CDR3 has 17 amino acids. CDR1 and CDR2 from the germline V gene are SNHLY and FYNNEI. The V gene end was trimmed by 4 bases and the J gene end by 2 bases; junction bases not matched to a gene: 3. CDR3 bases: TGTGCCAGCAGTGGGGACAGGGGGCGGGCTGGGGCCAACGTCCTGACTTTC. Its protein is CASSGDRGRAGANVLTF.

This clonotype occurred many times. The V call is TRBV11-3, the J call TRBJ2-3, with 10 positions matching TRBD2. Germline V gene data show CDR1 as SGHNT and CDR2 as YENEEA. The CDR3 extends over 16 amino acids. With V trimmed by 4 bases and J by 0 bases, 4 bases remained unmatched. The DNA of the CDR3 is TGTGCCAGCAGCTCTAGCGGGAGTTTGAGCACAGATACGCAGTATTTT. This encodes CASSSSGSLSTDTQYF.

The table lists this clonotype with many counts. This chain joins TRBV5-1 and TRBJ2-6; D is ambiguous. The CDR3 has 18 residues. CDR1 and CDR2 from the germline V gene are SGHRS and YFSETQ. Trimming took 0 bases from V and 5 from J, leaving 18 bases between them. The CDR3 bases are TGCGCCAGCAGCTTGGAGATTGCAGGCATAGGGAGGGCCAACGTCCTGACTTTC. Residues: CASSLEIAGIGRANVLTF.

This chain uses TRBV7-9 with TRBJ2-3; tentatively, D is TRBD2 (7 bases). This CDR3 comprises 15 residues. V dropped 5 bases and J dropped 6 bases, with 18 bases sitting between them. Looked up from germline, CDR1 is SEHNR and CDR2 is FQNEAQ (reference sequence). CDR3 DNA: TGTGCCAGCAGCAGGTTAAGGGGGGGCTTCGATACGCAGTATTTT. This sequence encodes CASSRLRGGFDTQYF.

At least ten counts were recorded for this clonotype. The rearrangement uses TRBV20-1 and TRBJ2-7; tentative D call: TRBD1 (6 bases). The CDR3 is 14 amino acids. Deletions cut 1 base from V and 4 bases from J, with 14 bases between. Per germline, CDR1 DFQATT and CDR2 SNEGSKA (reference sequence). CDR3 in amino acids: CSARGGLQVYEQYF. The CDR3 bases are TGCAGTGCTAGAGGGGGGCTACAGGTTTACGAGCAGTACTTC.

This clonotype was found a few times. A much larger clone differs by one base, so this may be a read error. This chain uses TRBV2 with TRBJ2-5; 8 bases fit TRBD1. In germline, CDR1 is SNHLY, CDR2 FYNNEI. The CDR3 contains 14 residues. Written as DNA, the CDR3 is TGTGCCAGCAGACGGGACAGGCAGAGGGAGAACCAGTACTTC. Translation: CASRRDRQRENQYF.

Many counts were recorded for this clonotype. The J gene is TRBJ1-1, the V gene TRBV5-1; D may be TRBD1 (6 bases). The V gene lost 3 bases and the J gene lost 1 base, with 10 bases spanning the gap. The CDR3 loop spans 14 amino acids. Germline loops: CDR1 SGHRS, CDR2 YFSETQ. CDR3 residues: CASSWGHSNTEAFF. Here the CDR3 DNA reads TGCGCCAGCAGCTGGGGACACTCGAACACTGAAGCTTTCTTT.

About this clonotype itself: It differs at one base from a far larger clone, so likely a read error. V gene TRBV6-4 combines with J gene TRBJ2-5; the match to TRBD1 covers 8 bases. This CDR3 region has 16 residues. CDR1 and CDR2 (germline): MRHNA, SNTAGT. Trimming removed 2 bases from V and 7 bases from J; junction bases left unmatched: 12. The CDR3 DNA follows: TGTGCCAGCAGTGACCGACAGGGGCGATATGCCTGGACCCAGTACTTC. This encodes CASSDRQGRYAWTQYF.

This clonotype occurred many times. The V call is TRBV18, the J call TRBJ2-1, with D hard to call. The CDR3 covers 14 residues. Germline lookup yields CDR1 KGHSH and CDR2 LQKENI. Trimming removed 3 bases from V and 5 bases from J, with 11 bases in between. The CDR3 nucleotides are TGTGCCAGCTCACCTCAGCAGGCCGACAATGAGCAGTTCTTC. Encoded protein: CASSPQQADNEQFF.

The table lists this clonotype with many counts. The chain employs TRBV30 and TRBJ1-4, with 9 nucleotides matching TRBD1. The CDR3 totals 17 residues. Germline V gene lookup returns CDR1 GTSNPN and CDR2 SVGIG (reference sequence). Trimming took 2 bases from V and 0 from J; bases not matched to a gene: 7. The CDR3 reads CAWSTGGMLATNEKLFF. The CDR3 nucleotides are TGTGCCTGGAGTACAGGGGGCATGTTGGCAACTAATGAAAAACTGTTTTTT. Full variable domain (remainder filled in from reference TRBV30 and TRBJ1-4): SQTIHQWPATLVQPVGSPLSLECTVEGTSNPNLYWYRQAAGRGLQLLFYSVGIGQISSEVPQNLSASRPQDRQFILSSKKLLLSDSGFYLCAWSTGGMLATNEKLFFGSGTQLSVL.

This clonotype was observed a few times. Just one base apart from a much larger clone, this may be a read error. V gene TRBV7-2 combines with J gene TRBJ1-2, with a possible D match to TRBD1 (5 bases). Between the trimmed V and J ends, which lost 3 bases and 3 bases, there was a span of 8 bases. The CDR3 is 13 amino acids. Looked up from germline, CDR1 is SGHTA and CDR2 is FQGNSA. The CDR3 here is CASSFVQDYGYTF. The DNA of the CDR3 is TGTGCCAGCAGCTTCGTACAGGACTATGGCTACACCTTC.

This chain uses TRBV24-1 with TRBJ2-3, with TRBD1 identical over 8 bases. The CDR3 loop spans 16 amino acids. CDR1 and CDR2 (germline): KGHDR, SFDVKD. The V segment lost 3 bases and the J segment 6 bases; nucleotides outside the gene matches: 10. The CDR3 here is CATSDPSTGASDTQYF. The DNA for the CDR3 is TGTGCCACCAGTGATCCCTCGACAGGGGCATCGGATACGCAGTATTTT.

This clonotype was detected ten times or more. The gene calls are TRBV10-3 and TRBJ1-2; D is uncertain. In germline, CDR1 is ENHRY, CDR2 SYGVKD. The CDR3 extends over 13 amino acids. V lost 3 bases, J lost 5 bases, and 10 bases lay in between. The DNA of the CDR3 is TGTGCCATCAGTGAAGAAAGGGATTATGGCTACACCTTC. It specifies CAISEERDYGYTF.

The chain uses TRBV7-9 and TRBJ1-2; D unclear. The CDR3 has 14 amino acids. Per the germline V gene, CDR1 is SEHNR and CDR2 is FQNEAQ (reference sequence). The V end was cut by 5 bases, the J end by 10 bases, with 20 bases between. This CDR3 reads CASSLLSGLRVYTF. The CDR3 bases are TGTGCCAGCAGCCTACTGTCCGGGCTGAGAGTCTACACCTTC. The variable domain in full, completed from reference TRBV7-9 and TRBJ1-2, reads DTGVSQNPRHKITKRGQNVTFRCDPISEHNRLYWYRQTLGQGPEFLTYFQNEAQLEKSRLLSDRFSAERPKGSFSTLEIQRTEQGDSAMYLCASSLLSGLRVYTFGSGTRLTVV.

This clonotype was seen once. A far more abundant clone sits one base away, making this likely a read error. The chain combines TRBV6-5 with TRBJ2-5, with 7 bases lining up with TRBD2. CDR1 MNHEY and CDR2 SVGAGI come from the germline V gene. The CDR3 sequence is 16 residues long. The junction had 15 bases not matched to a gene; V was cut back by 4 bases and J by 7 bases. The CDR3 loop is CASSSGLSGNSGTQYF. In nucleotides, the CDR3 is TGTGCCAGCAGTTCGGGACTATCGGGAAATTCTGGGACCCAGTACTTC.

V and J are TRBV7-9 and TRBJ1-4, with unresolved D. Per the germline V gene, CDR1 is SEHNR and CDR2 is FQNEAQ (reference sequence). The CDR3 covers 14 residues. V gave up 9 bases and J gave up 5 bases, with 16 bases separating them. In nucleotides, the CDR3 is TGTGCCAGTGGACTGGTACAGATAAATGAAAAACTGTTTTTT. Translating gives CASGLVQINEKLFF.

By sample fraction, this clonotype is medium-sized (0.01 to 0.1%). The chain couples TRBV5-1 to TRBJ1-6, with D possibly matching TRBD1 (5 bases). This CDR3 has 13 residues. With 5 bases removed from V and 10 bases from J, the gap between germline ends came to 13 bases. CDR1 is SGHRS, CDR2 YFSETQ, per germline. CDR3 in DNA: TGCGCCAGCAGTGGGGGGGATTGGTCACCCCTCCACTTT. Translation: CASSGGDWSPLHF.

This clonotype is deemed medium-sized. The chain combines TRBV5-1 with TRBJ2-1, with D uncertain. The CDR3 is 14 amino acids. Germline CDR1 reads SGHRS; CDR2 reads YFSETQ. V dropped 0 bases and J dropped 3 bases, with 7 bases sitting between them. This CDR3 reads CASSLAEYYNEQFF. The CDR3 DNA reads as TGCGCCAGCAGCTTGGCAGAGTACTACAATGAGCAGTTCTTC. Filled out from reference TRBV5-1 and TRBJ2-1, the complete variable domain reads KAGVTQTPRYLIKTRGQQVTLSCSPISGHRSVSWYQQTPGQGLQFLFEYFSETQRNKGNFPGRFSGRQFSNSRSEMNVSTLELGDSALYLCASSLAEYYNEQFFGPGTRLTVL.

This clonotype was seen many times. The chain joins TRBV20-1 to TRBJ1-5; a weak D match, TRBD1 (5 bases). The ends were cut back, 4 bases at V and 1 base at J, with 11 bases in the middle. The CDR3 covers 14 residues. Looked up from germline, CDR1 is DFQATT and CDR2 is SNEGSKA (reference sequence). CDR3: CSATGGGSNQPQHF. As DNA, the CDR3 is TGCAGTGCTACCGGGGGTGGGAGCAATCAGCCCCAGCATTTT.

This clonotype was seen many times. The chain combines TRBV28 with TRBJ2-6; no firm D call. Trimming took off 7 bases at V and 1 base at J, with 5 bases between the two ends. Germline CDR1 is MDHEN and CDR2 is SYDVKM. This CDR3 contains 13 residues. CDR3 in DNA: TGTGCCAGCAAGGATTCTGGGGCCAACGTCCTGACTTTC. As protein: CASKDSGANVLTF.

In its sample, this clonotype was seen many times. The chain joins TRBV6-1 to TRBJ1-1; 7 bases align to TRBD1. V lost 2 bases, J lost 4 bases, and 4 bases stayed unmatched. CDR1 MNHNS and CDR2 SASEGT come from the germline V gene. The CDR3 covers 14 residues. CDR3 loop: CASSEHRGGTEAFF. The CDR3 nucleotides are TGTGCCAGCAGTGAACACAGGGGAGGCACTGAAGCTTTCTTT.

CDR3 sequence reads: CASSTTDGHYEQYF. For the CDR3, the DNA is TGTGCCAGCAGCACCACCGACGGGCACTACGAGCAGTACTTC. The rearrangement joins TRBV11-2 to TRBJ2-7; D remains ambiguous. The CDR3 has 14 amino acids. Germline V lookup: CDR1 SGHAT, CDR2 FQNNGV. Trimming pared 5 bases from V and 3 bases from J, leaving 14 bases between.

V and J are TRBV18 and TRBJ2-1; no reliable D call. The CDR3 has 14 residues. V lost 1 base and J 4 bases, leaving 8 bases between the germline ends. Germline CDR1 is KGHSH and CDR2 is LQKENI. This CDR3 is CASSPRESYNEQFF. CDR3 DNA: TGTGCCAGCTCACCACGAGAATCTTACAATGAGCAGTTCTTC.